The 15 T cell receptor beta chains below all came from one sample that was sequenced in a study of blood T cell repertoires in COVID-19. Assay used: immunoSEQ multiplex PCR; TCRdb lists only in-frame clones, some missing. The top ten hold 1.6% of the sample, which has about 320,000 clones, about nine tenths seen once. Material for sequencing was peripheral blood. Receptor source: a woman in her twenties or thirties with COVID-19, enrolled during active disease.

The rearrangement uses TRBV12-3 or TRBV12-4 and TRBJ2-7; no firm D call. This CDR3 is built from 12 residues. V was pared by 4 bases and J by 6 bases, with 10 bases between. CDR3 sequence (DNA): TGTGCCAGCAGTTATGGAGTTAGCGAGCAGTACTTC. Translation gives CASSYGVSEQYF.

The chain carries TRBV21-1 and TRBJ2-3; the table calls TRBD1, which could not be checked here. TRBV21-1 is reported as a pseudogene. The CDR3 consists of 16 residues. CDR3 bases: TGTGCCAGCAGCAAAGTCAGTACAGAGAGCACAGATACGCAGTATTTT. Its protein product is CASSKVSTESTDTQYF.

The chain links TRBV7-9 to TRBJ2-6; TRBD1 might be the D (5 bases). The CDR3 extends over 19 amino acids. Germline V CDR1 and CDR2: SEHNR, FQNEAQ (reference sequence). V lost 6 bases to trimming and J lost 2 bases, with 23 bases between them. Written as DNA, the CDR3 is TGTGCCAGCAGAACGCGGTACACCCCCAAGGGGACTGGGGCCAACGTCCTGACTTTC. Protein: CASRTRYTPKGTGANVLTF.

The chain links TRBV5-1 to TRBJ2-2; perhaps TRBD1 as D (5 bases). The CDR3 is 13 amino acids. Between the trimmed V and J ends, which lost 1 base and 7 bases, there was a span of 8 bases. Per germline, CDR1 SGHRS and CDR2 YFSETQ. The CDR3 protein is CASSLTGGGELFF. In DNA, the CDR3 is TGCGCCAGCAGCTTGACAGGTGGCGGGGAGCTGTTTTTT.

The chain combines TRBV11-2 with TRBJ1-3; TRBD1 is a possible D gene (5 bases). Trimming shortened V by 5 bases and J by 4 bases, and 12 bases separated the two germline ends. CDR1 and CDR2 from the germline V gene are SGHAT and FQNNGV. The CDR3 is 14 residues long. CDR3 residues: CASSPSGLGNTIYF. CDR3 nucleotides: TGTGCCAGCAGCCCCTCAGGGTTGGGAAACACCATATATTTT.

The gene calls are TRBV18 and TRBJ2-4; 12 nucleotides align to TRBD2. Germline V lookup: CDR1 KGHSH, CDR2 LQKENI. There are 17 residues in the CDR3. V shed 0 bases and J 4 bases; nucleotides not matched to a gene: 4. The CDR3 loop is CASSPPRLAGEKNIQYF. The CDR3 nucleotides read TGTGCCAGCTCACCACCACGACTAGCGGGGGAGAAAAACATTCAGTACTTC.

The chain joins TRBV28 to TRBJ1-3, with a possible D match to TRBD1 (5 bases). This CDR3 has 13 residues. Deletions cut 4 bases from V and 7 bases from J, with 11 bases between. Germline assignment: CDR1 MDHEN and CDR2 SYDVKM. The CDR3 loop reads CASSSGLRNTIYF. The CDR3 DNA sequence: TGTGCCAGCAGTTCGGGACTGCGGAACACCATATATTTT.

The chain joins TRBV21-1 to TRBJ1-1; TRBD1 reflects the table's D call only, with no check against the DNA. TRBV21-1 is a pseudogene locus. The CDR3 extends over 15 amino acids. The chain's CDR3 is CASSKLSGKLTEAFF. CDR3 coding DNA: TGTGCCAGCAGCAAATTGTCAGGGAAACTCACTGAAGCTTTCTTT.

This clone was observed a single time. The chain recombines TRBV5-4 with TRBJ1-1; no reliable D call. Germline V gene data show CDR1 as SGHNT and CDR2 as YYREEE (reference sequence). V lost 3 bases and J lost 3, with 12 bases in between. This CDR3 has 14 residues. The CDR3 is CASSSRSVDTEAFF. The CDR3 nucleotides are TGTGCCAGCAGCTCACGGTCGGTGGACACTGAAGCTTTCTTT.

The chain uses TRBV19 and TRBJ2-1, with TRBD2 matching 8 bases. The germline V gene encodes CDR1 LNHDA and CDR2 SQIVND (reference sequence). J lost 5 bases, V lost 7 bases, and 10 bases had no gene match. The CDR3 length is 15 residues. The DNA of the CDR3 is TGTGCCAGTAACCTCCCGGGACTAGGAAACAATGAGCAGTTCTTC. It specifies CASNLPGLGNNEQFF.

The chain employs TRBV13 and TRBJ1-4; D is unresolved. CDR1 is PRHDT and CDR2 is FYEKMQ in the germline V gene (reference sequence). V was clipped by 6 bases and J by 7 bases, with 12 bases between them. This CDR3 region has 13 residues. The CDR3 DNA is TGTGCCAGCAGGTTATTGGCGGGTGAAAAACTGTTTTTT. Translating gives CASRLLAGEKLFF.

The CDR3 DNA sequence: TGTGCCAGCAGCGCATCCAGGCACCCTAATTCACCCCTCCACTTT. It encodes CASSASRHPNSPLHF. The chain carries TRBV7-9 and TRBJ1-6, with D hard to call. The CDR3 length is 15 residues. Germline lookup yields CDR1 SEHNR and CDR2 FQNEAQ (reference sequence). Trimming pared 5 bases from V and 6 bases from J, leaving 14 bases between. Using reference TRBV7-9 and TRBJ1-6 for the parts outside the CDR3, the full variable domain is DTGVSQNPRHKITKRGQNVTFRCDPISEHNRLYWYRQTLGQGPEFLTYFQNEAQLEKSRLLSDRFSAERPKGSFSTLEIQRTEQGDSAMYLCASSASRHPNSPLHFGNGTRLTVT.

This clone was seen more than once but under ten times. The chain uses TRBV5-5 and TRBJ1-1, with D tentatively TRBD1 (6 bases). Trimming removed 0 bases at V and 4 bases at J, with 10 bases between. Germline V gives CDR1 SGHKS, CDR2 YYEKEE (reference sequence). The CDR3 is made up of 14 amino acids. The CDR3 DNA reads as TGTGCCAGCAGCTTGGGGACAGCAAGCACTGAAGCTTTCTTT. This codes for CASSLGTASTEAFF.

The CDR3: CASSLDQGNYGYTF. CDR3 bases: TGTGCCAGCAGTTTAGATCAGGGAAACTATGGCTACACCTTC. The chain couples TRBV28 to TRBJ1-2; D is possibly TRBD1 (5 bases). CDR1 is MDHEN and CDR2 is SYDVKM in the germline V gene. This CDR3 has 14 residues. Trimming shortened V by 2 bases and J by 2 bases, and 9 bases separated the two germline ends.

This chain links TRBV7-2 with TRBJ1-2; perhaps TRBD1 as D (5 bases). This CDR3 is 14 amino acids long. Trimming pared 1 base from V and 6 bases from J, leaving 12 bases between. Germline CDR1 and CDR2: SGHTA and FQGNSA. The CDR3 DNA sequence: TGTGCCAGCAGCTTAGATGGGGCAGGGAATGGCTACACCTTC. This sequence encodes CASSLDGAGNGYTF.